These 13 T cell receptor beta chains originate from one sample sequenced in a study of post-analysis software for immune sequencing data. Notes on the study in general: With TRBV5-6, TRBV5-1 and TRBV20-1 included, about 5 TRBV segments were more frequent in patients than in controls.

Each TCR beta cDNA library carried unique molecular identifiers. TCRdb fed the PCR reads into MiXCR, producing one record per CDR3 protein. Of around 400,000 distinct CDR3 sequences in the sample, over 30% are singletons; the top ten hold under 9%. Their recognized antigens are unknown. Sequencing used blood. The receptor set was obtained from a girl aged 2-10 years with multiple sclerosis.

This clonotype was seen a handful of times. The chain links TRBV12-3 or TRBV12-4 to TRBJ2-3; perhaps D is TRBD1 or TRBD2 (5 bases each). V lost 5 bases to trimming and J lost 7 bases, with 25 bases between them. CDR3 length: 17 amino acids. CDR3 region: CASSAPSGARHPYTQYF. The CDR3 DNA reads TGTGCCAGCAGTGCACCGTCCGGGGCTCGACACCCATATACGCAGTATTTT.

Note on this clonotype: This may come from a read error, since a much larger clone is one base off. V gene TRBV7-9 combines with J gene TRBJ2-1; D perhaps matches TRBD1 (5 bases). Germline loops: CDR1 SEHNR, CDR2 FQNEAQ (reference sequence). Trimming took 1 base from V and 5 from J, leaving 15 bases between them. There are 16 residues in the CDR3. The CDR3 reads CASSLEAGSGHNEQFF. The CDR3 nucleotides read TGTGCCAGCAGCTTAGAGGCAGGGTCCGGACACAATGAGCAGTTCTTC.

The CDR3 here is CASSQADRADYGYTF. CDR3 DNA sequence: TGTGCCAGCAGCCAAGCGGACAGGGCTGACTATGGCTACACCTTC. The chain employs TRBV4-2 and TRBJ1-2; 8 positions agree with TRBD1. Per germline, CDR1 LGHNA and CDR2 YNFKEQ. The CDR3 covers 15 residues. Trimming cost V 1 base and J 3 bases; bases outside gene matches: 4.

A few counts support this clonotype. This chain connects TRBV7-2 to TRBJ2-6; perhaps TRBD1 as D (6 bases). The V and J ends lost 5 bases and 3 bases respectively, with 11 bases between them. This CDR3 has 15 amino acids. The germline CDR1 and CDR2 sequences are SGHTA and FQGNSA. CDR3 loop: CASSRDRHGANVLTF. CDR3 sequence (DNA): TGTGCCAGCAGCCGCGACAGGCATGGGGCCAACGTCCTGACTTTC.

This clonotype was picked up a small number of times. The rearrangement links TRBV5-1 to TRBJ2-5; 9 bases fit TRBD1. This CDR3 has 15 amino acids. Per the germline V gene, CDR1 is SGHRS and CDR2 is YFSETQ. J gave up 5 bases and V 4 bases, and 9 bases lay outside the gene matches. Here the CDR3 reads CASSATGGEVETQYF. In nucleotides, the CDR3 is TGCGCCAGCAGCGCGACAGGGGGGGAAGTGGAGACCCAGTACTTC.

This clonotype was counted many times. The chain has TRBV20-1 and TRBJ2-7, with 7 bases aligning to TRBD2. Per the germline V gene, CDR1 is DFQATT and CDR2 is SNEGSKA (reference sequence). V was clipped by 1 base and J by 3 bases; unmatched bases: 9. CDR3 length: 15 amino acids. CDR3 DNA sequence: TGCAGTGCTAGAGTAGTCGGGAGGCCCAGCTACGAGCAGTACTTC. This codes for CSARVVGRPSYEQYF.

This clonotype turned up a few times. The chain links TRBV12-3 or TRBV12-4 to TRBJ2-3; 11 nucleotides agree with TRBD2. This CDR3 is 12 amino acids long. The ends lost 4 bases at V and 13 bases at J; junction bases unmatched: 4. This CDR3 is CASSSSGGQKYF. The CDR3 nucleotides read TGTGCCAGCAGTTCTAGCGGGGGGCAGAAGTATTTT.

The V gene is TRBV4-1, the J gene TRBJ1-5; a possible D gene is TRBD1 (5 bases). The CDR3 sequence is 16 residues long. Germline V lookup: CDR1 MGHRA, CDR2 YSYEKL. V lost 1 base, J lost 3 bases, and 13 bases lay in between. CDR3 DNA sequence: TGCGCCAGCAGCCAAGCCTCGAGGGGCCCCAATCAGCCCCAGCATTTT. It specifies CASSQASRGPNQPQHF.

This clonotype was detected only a few times. The CDR3 protein is CASSQDLIEKLFF. CDR3 sequence (DNA): TGTGCCAGCAGCCAAGATCTTATTGAAAAACTGTTTTTT. The chain uses TRBV4-2 and TRBJ1-4, with no clear D. The V gene's germline CDR1 is LGHNA and CDR2 YNFKEQ. Trimming took 0 bases from V and 7 from J, leaving 6 bases between them. The CDR3 contains 13 residues.

The J gene is TRBJ2-5, the V gene TRBV15; 11 bases line up with TRBD2. The ends lost 2 bases at V and 11 bases at J; junction bases unmatched: 25. This CDR3 has 20 residues. In germline, CDR1 is LNHNV, CDR2 YYDKDF (reference sequence). Here the CDR3 reads CATSRSTTSGALFSNNEQYF. CDR3 sequence (DNA): TGTGCCACCAGCAGATCGACGACTAGCGGGGCCCTTTTTTCCAACAATGAGCAGTACTTC.

The chain uses TRBV6-5 and TRBJ1-2, with D hard to call. The V gene's germline CDR1 is MNHEY and CDR2 SVGAGI. The CDR3 contains 19 residues. The V end was cut by 4 bases, the J end by 2 bases, with 26 bases between. CDR3 DNA sequence: TGTGCCAGCAGTTGGTCGCCTTACGGAAGGACTCCCTACAACTATGGCTACACCTTC. This gives the protein CASSWSPYGRTPYNYGYTF.

This clonotype was recorded a few times. The V and J genes are TRBV10-2 and TRBJ2-1; 7 bases fit TRBD1. With V trimmed by 7 bases and J by 6 bases, 15 bases remained unmatched. The CDR3 runs 16 residues. Germline V gene sequence: CDR1 WSHSY, CDR2 SAAADI. CDR3 residues: CASTGGTGIRVNEQFF. CDR3 bases: TGCGCCAGCACAGGGGGAACAGGGATAAGGGTCAATGAGCAGTTCTTC.

This clonotype has a handful of counts. The chain employs TRBV7-9 and TRBJ2-5; 7 bases align to TRBD1. The CDR3 runs 17 residues. Per germline, CDR1 SEHNR and CDR2 FQNEAQ (reference sequence). V gave up 2 bases and J gave up 0 bases; unmatched junction bases: 9. CDR3 sequence (DNA): TGTGCCAGCAGCTTAAACGGTTGGGGACAGCACCAAGAGACCCAGTACTTC. Its protein product is CASSLNGWGQHQETQYF.